The 15 T cell receptor beta chains presented below share a single source sample, sequenced in a study of blood T cells in healthy people across ages. The use of a sample-barcoded 5' primer and a J-beta primer mix characterized a second PCR of roughly 6 to 11 cycles. From the 5' RACE reads, TCRdb called clonotypes with MiXCR, one entry per CDR3 protein. The table shows hundreds of thousands of distinct CDR3 sequences, with over 45% occurring only once. Input material: blood. The receptors were gathered from a man aged 25-45 years in good health.

The V call is TRBV2, the J call TRBJ2-7; TRBD1 matches 8 bases. With the DNA end fitting TRBJ2-5 better, the J assignment may be wrong. This CDR3 is 17 amino acids long. The germline V gene encodes CDR1 SNHLY and CDR2 FYNNEI. Here the CDR3 DNA reads TGTGCCAGCAGTGAAGATGGGAGACAGGGGCCCTCGGGGACCCAGTACTTC. This codes for CASSEDGRQGPSGTQYF.

The chain combines TRBV5-1 with TRBJ2-3; D unresolved. The germline CDR1 and CDR2 sequences are SGHRS and YFSETQ. The CDR3 runs 15 residues. V was shortened by 7 bases and J by 0 bases, with 15 bases between the two germline ends. In nucleotides, the CDR3 is TGCGCCAGCTCCAATTACACGACTAGCACAGATACGCAGTATTTT. Protein sequence: CASSNYTTSTDTQYF.

This rearrangement joins TRBV6-2 or TRBV6-3 to TRBJ2-7, with no clear D. The V end lost 1 base, the J end lost 3 bases, and 10 bases lay between the germline ends. Germline CDR1 MNHEY, CDR2 SVGEGT. The CDR3 spans 14 residues. CDR3 loop: CASSYFEGIYEQYF. CDR3 nucleotides: TGTGCCAGCAGTTACTTCGAAGGAATCTACGAGCAGTACTTC.

The chain uses TRBV20-1 and TRBJ2-7; D gene ambiguous. The J call may be in error: the DNA end matches TRBJ2-5 better. CDR3 length: 13 residues. Germline lookup yields CDR1 DFQATT and CDR2 SNEGSKA (reference sequence). The CDR3 loop reads CSALHEAGETQYF. The CDR3 nucleotides read TGCAGTGCCCTCCATGAGGCAGGAGAGACCCAGTACTTC.

This chain connects TRBV7-9 to TRBJ1-1; D ambiguous. CDR1 is SEHNR, CDR2 FQNEAQ, per germline (reference sequence). This CDR3 is built from 14 residues. The V gene lost 0 bases and the J gene lost 4 bases, with 9 bases spanning the gap. The CDR3 reads CASSLATESTEAFF. The CDR3 region has the DNA TGTGCCAGCAGCTTAGCCACAGAATCCACTGAAGCTTTCTTT. The entire variable domain, with the rest obtained from reference TRBV7-9 and TRBJ1-1, is as follows: DTGVSQNPRHKITKRGQNVTFRCDPISEHNRLYWYRQTLGQGPEFLTYFQNEAQLEKSRLLSDRFSAERPKGSFSTLEIQRTEQGDSAMYLCASSLATESTEAFFGQGTRLTVV.

This clonotype was detected a few times. V and J are TRBV28 and TRBJ2-1, with D possibly TRBD1 on 5 matching bases. The germline V and J ends were trimmed by 1 base and 7 bases, with 17 bases remaining between them. CDR3 size: 16 residues. Germline loops: CDR1 MDHEN, CDR2 SYDVKM. The CDR3 is CASSLFRQGVGNEQFF. The CDR3 DNA sequence: TGTGCCAGCAGTTTATTCCGTCAGGGTGTGGGAAATGAGCAGTTCTTC.

Here the CDR3 reads CSAREGAGNIQYF. The CDR3 nucleotides read TGCAGTGCTAGGGAGGGGGCTGGAAACATTCAGTACTTC. This chain connects TRBV20-1 to TRBJ2-7, with D possibly matching TRBD1 (7 bases). Matching the DNA end better, TRBJ2-4 makes the J call doubtful. This CDR3 is 13 amino acids long. Germline CDR1 reads DFQATT; CDR2 reads SNEGSKA (reference sequence).

The chain carries TRBV7-2 and TRBJ2-3, with D maybe TRBD2 (5 bases). CDR1 is SGHTA, CDR2 FQGNSA, per germline. The CDR3 runs to 16 residues. The V end was cut by 6 bases, the J end by 4 bases, with 20 bases between. The CDR3 DNA sequence: TGTGCCAGCAGTACCGGGATAGGCCCCTGGGCAGATACGCAGTATTTT. This gives the protein CASSTGIGPWADTQYF.

This clonotype has a handful of counts. J is TRBJ2-7 and V is TRBV6-5; possibly TRBD1 for D (5 bases). Germline lookup yields CDR1 MNHEY and CDR2 SVGAGI. This CDR3 has 13 residues. Deletions cut 2 bases from V and 6 bases from J, with 11 bases between. The DNA of the CDR3 is TGTGCCAGCAGTTACGCAGGGAACTCCGAGCAGTACTTC. It is translated as CASSYAGNSEQYF.

The V gene is TRBV9, the J gene TRBJ2-7; tentative D call: TRBD2 (5 bases). Per germline, CDR1 SGDLS and CDR2 YYNGEE. CDR3 length equals 15 residues. Trimming left V 4 bases short and J 1 base short, with 15 bases between. The CDR3 nucleotides read TGTGCCAGCAGCCCTGTGTTAGCGTCTTCCTACGAGCAGTACTTC. Amino acid sequence: CASSPVLASSYEQYF. Looking up the rest from reference TRBV9 and TRBJ2-7 gives the full variable domain: DSGVTQTPKHLITATGQRVTLRCSPRSGDLSVYWYQQSLDQGLQFLIQYYNGEERAKGNILERFSAQQFPDLHSELNLSSLELGDSALYFCASSPVLASSYEQYFGPGTRLTVT.

This clonotype has just a few counts. The chain has TRBV7-9 and TRBJ1-5; D may be TRBD1 (6 bases). Germline loops: CDR1 SEHNR, CDR2 FQNEAQ (reference sequence). CDR3 length equals 15 residues. V dropped 5 bases and J dropped 9 bases, with 20 bases sitting between them. CDR3 sequence: CASSPPGRKTGPQHF. CDR3 nucleotides: TGTGCCAGCAGCCCGCCGGGACGGAAGACAGGGCCCCAGCATTTT.

The rearrangement uses TRBV20-1 and TRBJ2-4; D perhaps matches TRBD2 (5 bases). TRBJ2-7 matches the DNA end more closely, so the J call is doubtful. Germline CDR1 and CDR2: DFQATT and SNEGSKA (reference sequence). There are 16 residues in the CDR3. The CDR3 region has the DNA TGCAGTGCTAGGGGCCCTCCCTTCGAGGGAACCTACGAGCAGTACTTC. It codes for CSARGPPFEGTYEQYF.

The genes are TRBV7-2 and TRBJ2-4; 9 nucleotides match TRBD1. Germline lookup yields CDR1 SGHTA and CDR2 FQGNSA. With V trimmed by 5 bases and J by 8 bases, 7 bases remained unmatched. CDR3 length: 14 residues. The CDR3 here is CASSPMGQGDIQYF. The DNA of the CDR3 is TGTGCCAGCAGCCCCATGGGACAGGGAGACATTCAGTACTTC. Supplemented by reference TRBV7-2 and TRBJ2-4, the full variable domain reads GAGVSQSPSNKVTEKGKDVELRCDPISGHTALYWYRQSLGQGLEFLIYFQGNSAPDKSGLPSDRFSAERTGGSVSTLTIQRTQQEDSAVYLCASSPMGQGDIQYFGAGTRLSVL.

There are a few counts of this clonotype. The chain combines TRBV7-9 with TRBJ2-1; tentatively, D is TRBD2 (6 bases). CDR1 is SEHNR and CDR2 is FQNEAQ in the germline V gene (reference sequence). The V and J ends lost 2 bases and 9 bases respectively, with 17 bases between them. This CDR3 is 15 amino acids long. The CDR3 DNA is TGTGCCAGCAGCTTAAATGGCCGGACTACAATTGAGCAGTTCTTC. Its protein is CASSLNGRTTIEQFF.

The chain couples TRBV20-1 to TRBJ1-1; 7 nucleotides align to TRBD1. The junction had 11 bases not matched to a gene; V was cut back by 7 bases and J by 3 bases. Germline V gene sequence: CDR1 DFQATT, CDR2 SNEGSKA (reference sequence). CDR3 length: 14 residues. In DNA, the CDR3 is TGCAGTGTAAAGCGGACAGGCCCCGACACTGAAGCTTTCTTT. It specifies CSVKRTGPDTEAFF.